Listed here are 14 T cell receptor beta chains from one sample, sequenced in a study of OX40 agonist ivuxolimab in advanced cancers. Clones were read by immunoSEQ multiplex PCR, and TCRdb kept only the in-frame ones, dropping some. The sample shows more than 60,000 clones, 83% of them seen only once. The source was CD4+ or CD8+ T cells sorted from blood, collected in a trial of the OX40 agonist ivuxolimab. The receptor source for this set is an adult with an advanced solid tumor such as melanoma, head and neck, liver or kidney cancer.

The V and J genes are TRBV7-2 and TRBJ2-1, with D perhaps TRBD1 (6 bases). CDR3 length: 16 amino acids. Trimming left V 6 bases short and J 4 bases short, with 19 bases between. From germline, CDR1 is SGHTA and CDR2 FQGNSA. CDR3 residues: CASSLLQGVTYNEQFF. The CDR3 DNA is TGTGCCAGCAGTCTACTACAGGGAGTGACGTACAATGAGCAGTTCTTC.

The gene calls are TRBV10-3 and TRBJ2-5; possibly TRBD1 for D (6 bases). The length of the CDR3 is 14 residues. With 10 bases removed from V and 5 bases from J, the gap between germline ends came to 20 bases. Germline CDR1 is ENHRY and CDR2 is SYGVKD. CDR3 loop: CATADSRGSETQYF. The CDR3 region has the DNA TGTGCCACCGCGGACAGTAGAGGATCCGAGACCCAGTACTTC.

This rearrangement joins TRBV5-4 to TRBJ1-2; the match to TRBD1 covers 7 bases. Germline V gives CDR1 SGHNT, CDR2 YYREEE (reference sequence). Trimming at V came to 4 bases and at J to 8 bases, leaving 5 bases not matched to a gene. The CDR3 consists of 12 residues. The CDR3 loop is CASSLGDSGYTF. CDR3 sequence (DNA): TGTGCCAGCAGCCTGGGGGACAGCGGCTACACCTTC.

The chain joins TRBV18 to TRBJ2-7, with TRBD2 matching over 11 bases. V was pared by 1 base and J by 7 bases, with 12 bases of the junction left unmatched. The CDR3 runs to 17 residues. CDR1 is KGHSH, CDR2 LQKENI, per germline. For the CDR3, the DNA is TGTGCCAGCTCACCACTCGGAGATAGCGGGGGGGCGGAAGAGCAGTACTTC. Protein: CASSPLGDSGGAEEQYF.

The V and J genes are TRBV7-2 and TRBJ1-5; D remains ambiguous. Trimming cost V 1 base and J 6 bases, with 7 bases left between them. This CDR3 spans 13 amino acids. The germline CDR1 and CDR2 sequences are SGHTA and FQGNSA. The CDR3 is CASSLGASQPQHF. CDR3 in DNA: TGTGCCAGCAGCTTAGGGGCAAGTCAGCCCCAGCATTTT.

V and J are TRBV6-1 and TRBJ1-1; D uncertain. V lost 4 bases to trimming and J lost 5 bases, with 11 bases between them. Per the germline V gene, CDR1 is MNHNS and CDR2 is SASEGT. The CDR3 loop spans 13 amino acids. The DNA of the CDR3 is TGTGCCAGCAGTGTAAGGGCGGCGACTGAAGCTTTCTTT. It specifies CASSVRAATEAFF.

CDR3 region: CASRVDYGYTF. In nucleotides, the CDR3 is TGTGCCAGCAGGGTTGACTATGGCTACACCTTC. This sequence joins TRBV28 and TRBJ1-2, with no clear D. Trimming took 6 bases from V and 3 from J, leaving 5 bases between them. The CDR3 runs 11 residues. CDR1 is MDHEN and CDR2 is SYDVKM in the germline V gene.

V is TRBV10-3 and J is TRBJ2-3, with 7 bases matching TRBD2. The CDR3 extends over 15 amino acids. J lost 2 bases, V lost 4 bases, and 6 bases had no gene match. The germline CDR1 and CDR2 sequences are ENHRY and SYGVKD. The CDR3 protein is CAISGRAGVTDTQYF. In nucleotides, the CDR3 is TGTGCCATCAGTGGGAGGGCGGGGGTCACAGATACGCAGTATTTT.

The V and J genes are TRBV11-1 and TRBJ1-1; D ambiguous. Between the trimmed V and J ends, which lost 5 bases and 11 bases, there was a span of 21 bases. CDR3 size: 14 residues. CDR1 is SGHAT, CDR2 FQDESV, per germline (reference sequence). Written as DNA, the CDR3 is TGTGCCAGCAGCGTTCTGGGTCTTGGGAGAGGGGCTTTCTTT. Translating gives CASSVLGLGRGAFF. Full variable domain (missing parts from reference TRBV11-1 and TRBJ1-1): EAEVAQSPRYKITEKSQAVAFWCDPISGHATLYWYRQILGQGPELLVQFQDESVVDDSQLPKDRFSAERLKGVDSTLKIQPAELGDSAMYLCASSVLGLGRGAFFGQGTRLTVV.

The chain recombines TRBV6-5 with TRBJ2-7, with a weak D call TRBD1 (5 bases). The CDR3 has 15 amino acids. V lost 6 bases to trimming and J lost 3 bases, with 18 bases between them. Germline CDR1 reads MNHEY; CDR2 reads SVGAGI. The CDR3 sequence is CASSPDRPPNYEQYF. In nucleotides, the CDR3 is TGTGCCAGCAGCCCCGACAGACCTCCTAACTACGAGCAGTACTTC.

DNA of the CDR3: TGTGCCAGCAGCCAATCGACAGCTAACACCGGGGAGCTGTTTTTT. This sequence encodes CASSQSTANTGELFF. The chain has TRBV7-3 and TRBJ2-2; D may be TRBD1 (5 bases). Germline CDR1 reads SGHTA; CDR2 reads FQGTGA. V dropped 5 bases and J dropped 2 bases, with 12 bases sitting between them. The CDR3 consists of 15 residues.

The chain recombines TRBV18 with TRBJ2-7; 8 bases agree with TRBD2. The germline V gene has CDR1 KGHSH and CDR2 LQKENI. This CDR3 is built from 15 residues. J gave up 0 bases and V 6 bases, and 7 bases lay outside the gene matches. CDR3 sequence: CASSPNGGDSYEQYF. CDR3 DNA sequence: TGTGCCAGCTCCCCCAACGGGGGGGACTCCTACGAGCAGTACTTC.

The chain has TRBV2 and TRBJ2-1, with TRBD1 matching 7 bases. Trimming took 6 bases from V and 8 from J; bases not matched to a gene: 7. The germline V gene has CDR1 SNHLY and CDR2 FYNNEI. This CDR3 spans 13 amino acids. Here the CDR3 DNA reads TGTGCCAGCAGCAGACAGGGTGTGGATGAGCAGTTCTTC. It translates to CASSRQGVDEQFF.

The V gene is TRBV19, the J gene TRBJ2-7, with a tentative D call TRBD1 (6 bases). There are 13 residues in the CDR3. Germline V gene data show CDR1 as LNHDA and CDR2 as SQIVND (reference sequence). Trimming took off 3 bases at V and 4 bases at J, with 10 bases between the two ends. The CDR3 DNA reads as TGTGCCAGTAGTATTGACAGGTCATACGAGCAGTACTTC. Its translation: CASSIDRSYEQYF.